In this sample, the clone carrying this T cell receptor (beta chain) turned up once. Its antigen remains unidentified. The CDR3 spans 15 residues. Germline-derived CDR1 and CDR2 are MDHEN and SYDVKM. J gave up 8 bases and V 3 bases, and 11 bases lay outside the gene matches. The data were taken from a study of T cell repertoires in cytomegalovirus infection. Across the study: Public TCR beta signatures provided an indication of both CMV infection and a matching HLA type.

A single record per CDR3 protein comes from TCRdb applying MiXCR to the reads. This table holds approximately 770,000 distinct CDR3 sequences, about 28% found once. Study-level results: The ex vivo response showed dominance by HLA-C-restricted CMV-specific TCR beta clonotypes.

Sample: cultured CD8+ T cells from PBMCs, taken from culture after CMV antigen stimulation. The origin of this receptor is a human donor in good health (CMV status not recorded). Some clones in this sample may be carry-over from other donors' samples. J is TRBJ1-2 and V is TRBV28; TRBD1 aligns across 8 bases. The CDR3 reads CASSFPGRGLWGYTF. CDR3 DNA sequence: TGTGCCAGCAGTTTCCCGGGCAGGGGGCTATGGGGCTACACCTTC.